One sample yielded the 3 T cell receptor beta chains listed below, sequenced in a study of blood T cells in healthy people across ages. For the second PCR, which ran for about 6 to 12 cycles, a sample-barcoded 5' primer and a J-beta primer mix were used. TCRdb called the 5' RACE reads again in MiXCR, with one record for every CDR3 protein. The sample holds approximately 810,000 distinct CDR3 sequences; 35% to 40% are singletons and the top ten take approximately 12%. Sequencing used blood. The receptors here all came from a man aged 18 to 29 in good health.

This clonotype appeared a few times. This chain connects TRBV3-1 to TRBJ1-5; 9 bases match TRBD1. J lost 6 bases, V lost 3 bases, and 6 bases had no gene match. Looked up from germline, CDR1 is LGHDT and CDR2 is YNNKEL (reference sequence). The CDR3 is made up of 15 amino acids. The CDR3 DNA reads TGTGCCAGCAGCCAGGGACAGGGTGAGGGTCAGCCCCAGCATTTT. Translated, it gives CASSQGQGEGQPQHF.

This clonotype was counted only a few times. The chain is built from TRBV7-9 and TRBJ2-1; 12 bases agree with TRBD2. CDR1 and CDR2 (germline): SEHNR, FQNEAQ (reference sequence). Germline trimming cut 1 base from V and 7 bases from J; bases unmatched to any gene: 5. The CDR3 runs 16 residues. Here the CDR3 DNA reads TGTGCCAGCAGCTTAGTACTAGCGGGGGGAACTAATGAGCAGTTCTTC. Its translation is CASSLVLAGGTNEQFF.

This clonotype was seen a handful of times. The J gene is TRBJ2-5, the V gene TRBV13, with D perhaps matching TRBD2 (5 bases). The CDR3 runs 14 residues. Between the trimmed V and J ends, which lost 5 bases and 0 bases, there was a span of 10 bases. The germline V gene has CDR1 PRHDT and CDR2 FYEKMQ (reference sequence). The CDR3 DNA reads as TGTGCCAGCAGCGGAGAGGGCTACCAAGAGACCCAGTACTTC. Protein product: CASSGEGYQETQYF.